A single sample gave rise to the 29 T cell receptor beta chains below, sequenced in a study of blood T cell repertoires in COVID-19. The assay was immunoSEQ multiplex PCR, and TCRdb's table has in-frame clones only and misses some. The sample consists of about 49,000 clones, 84% of them appearing once. Sequenced input: peripheral blood. The receptor set was obtained from a man aged 50 or older with acute or convalescent COVID-19.

The gene calls are TRBV21-1 and TRBJ2-5; no DNA check was done on the table's D call, TRBD1. TRBV21-1 is a pseudogene locus. The CDR3 extends over 13 amino acids. This chain's CDR3 is CASSNQYQETQYF. In DNA form, the CDR3 reads TGTGCCAGCAGCAACCAGTACCAAGAGACCCAGTACTTC.

The J gene is TRBJ2-5, the V gene TRBV6-5, with 13 bases fitting TRBD2. Germline CDR1 and CDR2: MNHEY and SVGAGI. The CDR3 covers 15 residues. V lost 2 bases to trimming and J lost 5 bases; unmatched junction nucleotides: 2. The CDR3 nucleotides read TGTGCCAGCAGTTACGGACTAGCGGGAGCGGAGACCCAGTACTTC. Amino acids: CASSYGLAGAETQYF.

This clone was counted a few times. V is TRBV18 and J is TRBJ1-3, with TRBD1 identical over 7 bases. The germline V gene has CDR1 KGHSH and CDR2 LQKENI. This CDR3 is 14 amino acids long. V lost 8 bases, J lost 5 bases, and 9 bases stayed unmatched. The CDR3 DNA follows: TGTGCCAGCGCAGACAGGGACTCAAGAAACACCATATATTTT. It codes for CASADRDSRNTIYF.

The V gene is TRBV7-9, the J gene TRBJ2-5; 8 nucleotides match TRBD1. The CDR3 is 16 amino acids. CDR1 and CDR2 from the germline V gene are SEHNR and FQNEAQ (reference sequence). The V segment lost 5 bases and the J segment 5 bases; nucleotides outside the gene matches: 13. The CDR3 loop is CASSPFQGAPLETQYF. The DNA of the CDR3 is TGTGCCAGCAGCCCATTTCAGGGGGCGCCTCTGGAGACCCAGTACTTC.

The chain has TRBV11-2 and TRBJ2-7; TRBD1 matches 11 bases. J lost 4 bases, V lost 5 bases, and 4 bases had no gene match. The CDR3 is 14 residues long. Germline V gives CDR1 SGHAT, CDR2 FQNNGV. The CDR3 region is CASSLGQGAYEQYF. The CDR3 DNA follows: TGTGCCAGCAGCCTAGGACAGGGGGCATACGAGCAGTACTTC.

The chain uses TRBV12-3 or TRBV12-4 and TRBJ1-4; 10 nucleotides line up with TRBD1. The trim removed 6 bases at V and 10 bases at J, leaving 5 bases unmatched. The CDR3 is made up of 13 amino acids. The chain's CDR3 is CASRGDRGGKLFF. DNA for the CDR3: TGTGCCAGCAGGGGGGACAGGGGAGGAAAACTGTTTTTT.

The chain employs TRBV18 and TRBJ2-1; D not certain. Germline values: CDR1 KGHSH, CDR2 LQKENI. CDR3 length: 12 residues. Trimming removed 3 bases at V and 5 bases at J, with 5 bases between. The CDR3 bases are TGTGCCAGCTCACCGGGCAACAATGAGCAGTTCTTC. Translated: CASSPGNNEQFF. The variable domain in full, with the rest retrieved from reference TRBV18 and TRBJ2-1, is NAGVMQNPRHLVRRRGQEARLRCSPMKGHSHVYWYRQLPEEGLKFMVYLQKENIIDESGMPKERFSAEFPKEGPSILRIQQVVRGDSAAYFCASSPGNNEQFFGPGTRLTVL.

The chain uses TRBV6-6 and TRBJ2-4, with TRBD2 identical over 7 bases. V shed 5 bases and J 1 base; nucleotides not matched to a gene: 2. The length of the CDR3 is 14 residues. CDR1 and CDR2 (germline): MNHNY, SVGAGI (reference sequence). CDR3 sequence: CASSGGEAKNIQYF. The CDR3 DNA reads as TGTGCCAGCAGTGGGGGGGAGGCCAAAAACATTCAGTACTTC.

This clone was observed a single time. The V call is TRBV28, the J call TRBJ1-5; D may be TRBD1 (5 bases). This CDR3 has 15 residues. Per the germline V gene, CDR1 is MDHEN and CDR2 is SYDVKM. Trimming removed 3 bases at V and 6 bases at J, with 15 bases between. The CDR3, as DNA: TGTGCCAGCAGTTTGTCGTCGGGGGTTGGTCAGCCCCAGCATTTT. It encodes CASSLSSGVGQPQHF.

The rearrangement joins TRBV28 to TRBJ2-7; TRBD2 agrees at 12 bases. The CDR3 runs to 16 residues. V lost 4 bases, J lost 2 bases, and 6 bases stayed unmatched. The V gene's germline CDR1 is MDHEN and CDR2 SYDVKM. The CDR3 spells CASSSPSSGGAYEQYF. The CDR3 nucleotides are TGTGCCAGCAGTTCCCCTTCTAGCGGGGGGGCCTACGAGCAGTACTTC. The entire variable domain, with the rest obtained from reference TRBV28 and TRBJ2-7, is as follows: DVKVTQSSRYLVKRTGEKVFLECVQDMDHENMFWYRQDPGLGLRLIYFSYDVKMKEKGDIPEGYSVSREKKERFSLILESASTNQTSMYLCASSSPSSGGAYEQYFGPGTRLTVT.

This clone appeared once. The gene calls are TRBV28 and TRBJ2-7, with D hard to call. V dropped 3 bases and J dropped 2 bases, with 14 bases sitting between them. Germline V gives CDR1 MDHEN, CDR2 SYDVKM. The CDR3 has 15 amino acids. The CDR3 DNA reads TGTGCCAGCAGTTTTAGTGGCGAGGTTGCCTACGAGCAGTACTTC. Its translation: CASSFSGEVAYEQYF.

The genes are TRBV9 and TRBJ1-6; 7 positions match TRBD1. V shed 2 bases and J 7 bases; nucleotides not matched to a gene: 3. Germline V gene lookup returns CDR1 SGDLS and CDR2 YYNGEE. The CDR3 spans 14 residues. Here the CDR3 reads CASSVSTGNSPLHF. In DNA, the CDR3 is TGTGCCAGCAGCGTCTCGACAGGGAATTCACCCCTCCACTTT.

This chain joins TRBV6-1 and TRBJ1-5; 11 positions match TRBD1. Germline-derived CDR1 and CDR2 are MNHNS and SASEGT. The J segment lost 6 bases and the V segment lost 3 bases, leaving 7 bases of the junction unmatched. CDR3 size: 16 residues. CDR3 protein: CASSDRDRGVGQPQHF. CDR3 sequence (DNA): TGTGCCAGCAGTGACCGGGACAGGGGGGTAGGTCAGCCCCAGCATTTT.

By share, this clone ranks as medium-sized (0.01 to 0.1%). This chain links TRBV7-9 with TRBJ2-2, with D perhaps matching TRBD1 (5 bases). From germline, CDR1 is SEHNR and CDR2 FQNEAQ (reference sequence). Trimming removed 8 bases from V and 2 bases from J, with 21 bases in between. CDR3 size: 17 residues. Here the CDR3 reads CASLPIPRQLNTGELFF. The CDR3 nucleotides are TGTGCCAGCCTTCCAATCCCCCGACAGCTAAACACCGGGGAGCTGTTTTTT.

This sequence joins TRBV30 and TRBJ1-1; 9 bases agree with TRBD1. The V segment lost 3 bases and the J segment 8 bases; nucleotides outside the gene matches: 7. The CDR3 has 13 amino acids. The germline V gene has CDR1 GTSNPN and CDR2 SVGIG (reference sequence). The CDR3 DNA sequence: TGTGCCTGGAGGAGACAGGGGGGACAAGAAGCTTTCTTT. Translating gives CAWRRQGGQEAFF.

The rearrangement uses TRBV2 and TRBJ1-4, with D possibly being TRBD1 (6 bases). The germline V gene encodes CDR1 SNHLY and CDR2 FYNNEI. CDR3 length equals 15 residues. V gave up 0 bases and J gave up 5 bases, with 10 bases separating them. CDR3 region: CASSEAGRGNEKLFF. CDR3 nucleotides: TGTGCCAGCAGTGAAGCCGGGAGGGGGAATGAAAAACTGTTTTTT.

CDR3 in amino acids: CASSQEGGGYLSDTQYF. The CDR3 DNA is TGTGCCAGCAGCCAAGAGGGGGGGGGCTACCTTTCCGATACGCAGTATTTT. The V call is TRBV14, the J call TRBJ2-3, with D maybe TRBD2 (7 bases). The CDR3 is 17 residues long. CDR1 and CDR2 from the germline V gene are SGHDN and FVKESK. The V and J ends lost 0 bases and 6 bases respectively, with 19 bases between them.

The CDR3 is CASSFGSSGSQETQYF. In nucleotides, the CDR3 is TGTGCCAGCAGCTTCGGCTCTAGCGGGAGCCAAGAGACCCAGTACTTC. The gene calls are TRBV7-2 and TRBJ2-5; 10 bases fit TRBD2. After removal of 3 bases from V and 1 base from J, the junction contained 5 bases not matched to a gene. Germline assignment: CDR1 SGHTA and CDR2 FQGNSA. The length of the CDR3 is 16 residues. Complete variable domain (other parts from reference TRBV7-2 and TRBJ2-5): GAGVSQSPSNKVTEKGKDVELRCDPISGHTALYWYRQSLGQGLEFLIYFQGNSAPDKSGLPSDRFSAERTGGSVSTLTIQRTQQEDSAVYLCASSFGSSGSQETQYFGPGTRLLVL.

The table lists this clone with a count of one. V gene TRBV18 combines with J gene TRBJ2-7; TRBD2 is a possible D gene (5 bases). The CDR3 is made up of 16 amino acids. The germline V and J ends were trimmed by 3 bases and 2 bases, with 17 bases remaining between them. Germline CDR1 and CDR2: KGHSH and LQKENI. The CDR3 sequence is CASSPSAGYVPYEQYF. CDR3 DNA: TGTGCCAGCTCACCCTCGGCGGGCTACGTTCCCTACGAGCAGTACTTC.

V and J are TRBV4-2 and TRBJ2-5, with 7 bases fitting TRBD2. Germline CDR1 and CDR2: LGHNA and YNFKEQ. Trimming at V came to 2 bases and at J to 4 bases, leaving 7 bases not matched to a gene. The CDR3 is 15 residues long. The CDR3 nucleotides read TGTGCCAGCAGCCAAAATGGGGGGGGACGAGAGACCCAGTACTTC. Translating it yields CASSQNGGGRETQYF.

The chain carries TRBV29-1 and TRBJ2-1; D remains ambiguous. The CDR3 loop spans 18 amino acids. V lost 1 base and J 7 bases, leaving 26 bases between the germline ends. Per the germline V gene, CDR1 is SQVTM and CDR2 is ANQGSEA. The CDR3 coding sequence is TGCAGCGTTGAAGGGAGACCTTCGCCCAACATGGTTCGGAATGAGCAGTTCTTC. This codes for CSVEGRPSPNMVRNEQFF.

V gene TRBV5-6 combines with J gene TRBJ1-5, with TRBD1 as a possible D gene (6 bases). Germline CDR1 reads SGHDT; CDR2 reads YYEEEE. The V gene lost 6 bases and the J gene lost 0 bases, with 10 bases spanning the gap. CDR3 length: 14 amino acids. The CDR3 coding sequence is TGTGCCAGCACCCGGACAGCTAGCAATCAGCCCCAGCATTTT. Its translation is CASTRTASNQPQHF. Filled out from reference TRBV5-6 and TRBJ1-5, the complete variable domain reads DAGVTQSPTHLIKTRGQQVTLRCSPKSGHDTVSWYQQALGQGPQFIFQYYEEEERQRGNFPDRFSGHQFPNYSSELNVNALLLGDSALYLCASTRTASNQPQHFGDGTRLSIL.

This chain links TRBV6-5 with TRBJ1-2, with D unclear. In germline, CDR1 is MNHEY, CDR2 SVGAGI. Trimming cost V 6 bases and J 4 bases, with 15 bases left between them. The CDR3 runs to 14 residues. CDR3 loop: CASSYTMAAYGYTF. The CDR3, as DNA: TGTGCCAGCAGCTACACTATGGCCGCCTATGGCTACACCTTC.

This clone appeared a few times. The V gene is TRBV7-9, the J gene TRBJ1-4; a weak D match, TRBD1 (5 bases). The CDR3 totals 17 residues. Trimming shortened V by 5 bases and J by 8 bases, and 24 bases separated the two germline ends. In germline, CDR1 is SEHNR, CDR2 FQNEAQ (reference sequence). In nucleotides, the CDR3 is TGTGCCAGCAGCCCTCGTCGGGGGGGTGGCGAAGAGGAAAAACTGTTTTTT. Protein product: CASSPRRGGGEEEKLFF.

CDR3 amino acids: CASSVGLQVTLYGYTF. Written as DNA, the CDR3 is TGTGCCAGCAGCGTAGGGCTCCAGGTAACCCTCTATGGCTACACCTTC. This sequence joins TRBV9 and TRBJ1-2; unclear D gene. Germline loops: CDR1 SGDLS, CDR2 YYNGEE. The CDR3 spans 16 residues. V lost 0 bases and J lost 4, with 16 bases in between.

The genes are TRBV6-4 and TRBJ2-3; the match to TRBD2 covers 8 bases. After removal of 8 bases from V and 5 bases from J, the junction contained 9 bases not matched to a gene. In germline, CDR1 is MRHNA, CDR2 SNTAGT. The length of the CDR3 is 14 residues. CDR3 coding DNA: TGTGCCAGCTCGCCGGGGGGGGGAGGAGATACGCAGTATTTT. It translates to CASSPGGGGDTQYF.

The genes are TRBV29-1 and TRBJ2-4, with TRBD2 matching over 9 bases. V was pared by 1 base and J by 2 bases, with 3 bases of the junction left unmatched. Germline V lookup: CDR1 SQVTM, CDR2 ANQGSEA. CDR3 length equals 15 residues. The CDR3 sequence is CSVEGAGGSKNIQYF. DNA of the CDR3: TGCAGCGTTGAAGGGGCGGGAGGGTCCAAAAACATTCAGTACTTC.

This clone was observed a few times. The chain links TRBV19 to TRBJ2-3; 9 nucleotides align to TRBD2. The germline V gene has CDR1 LNHDA and CDR2 SQIVND (reference sequence). Germline trimming cut 7 bases from V and 4 bases from J; bases unmatched to any gene: 9. This CDR3 contains 15 residues. The CDR3 nucleotides are TGTGCCAGTACCCCAGGCGGGGGGGCCCCAGATACGCAGTATTTT. Translating gives CASTPGGGAPDTQYF. The variable domain in full, completed from reference TRBV19 and TRBJ2-3, reads DGGITQSPKYLFRKEGQNVTLSCEQNLNHDAMYWYRQDPGQGLRLIYYSQIVNDFQKGDIAEGYSVSREKKESFPLTVTSAQKNPTAFYLCASTPGGGAPDTQYFGPGTRLTVL.

This chain joins TRBV6-5 and TRBJ2-3, with TRBD1 identical over 7 bases. The CDR3 consists of 16 residues. Germline V gives CDR1 MNHEY, CDR2 SVGAGI. V lost 8 bases to trimming and J lost 1 base; unmatched junction nucleotides: 12. The CDR3 reads CASGFIGGAGTDTQYF. The CDR3, as DNA: TGTGCCAGCGGTTTTATAGGGGGCGCGGGCACAGATACGCAGTATTTT.